This TCR beta chain was sequenced for a study of cytomegalovirus exposure and HLA in healthy donors. Overall study findings and caveats: Later analysis identified a missense DCLRE1C variant that was linked to TCR beta V- and J-gene trimming. It was reportedly the case that the classifier diagnosed cytomegalovirus status with high specificity and sensitivity. There were around 160 TCR beta chains listed as cytomegalovirus-associated.

A single count supports this clone. Its antigen is currently unknown. Additional DNA sequences in this sample encode the identical CDR3. PCR used 60 Vbeta primers and 13 Jbeta primers. Under the authors' procedure: A follow-up analysis tallied about 80 million unique TCR beta chains, 9 million to 11 million shared. Method: immunoSEQ multiplex PCR; TCRdb's copy keeps in-frame clones and lacks some. V and J calls and clone size are as listed in that table; D and trimming were resolved from the DNA. Among 250,000 to 300,000 clones listed, roughly 81% were seen once. The ends lost 2 bases at V and 0 bases at J; junction bases unmatched: 4. The CDR3 totals 15 residues. Per germline, CDR1 MNHEY and CDR2 SVGAGI.

The TCR was taken from a middle-aged woman in good health and CMV-seropositive. Sequencing was done on a sample of PBMCs. The V and J genes are TRBV6-5 and TRBJ2-7, with 7 positions matching TRBD2. CDR3 amino acids: CASSYRGGSSYEQYF. CDR3 nucleotide sequence: TGTGCCAGCAGTTACAGAGGCGGGAGCTCCTACGAGCAGTACTTC.